The 27 T cell receptor beta chains below were found in one sample sequenced in a study of cytomegalovirus exposure and HLA in healthy donors. The assay was immunoSEQ multiplex PCR, and TCRdb's table has in-frame clones only and misses some. The table lists 45,000 to 70,000 clones, under 95% of them singletons. The sample was PBMCs. The receptor set was obtained from a man aged 18-30 years in good health and CMV-seronegative.

This clone was observed once. V usage is TRBV6-5 and J usage is TRBJ2-7, with D tentatively TRBD2 (6 bases). The CDR3 extends over 16 amino acids. V lost 0 bases and J 4 bases, leaving 16 bases between the germline ends. Per germline, CDR1 MNHEY and CDR2 SVGAGI. CDR3 loop: CASSYSWVTGGYEQYF. The CDR3 coding sequence is TGTGCCAGCAGTTACTCGTGGGTTACAGGAGGGTACGAGCAGTACTTC.

Details on this clone: Compared with germline, one end of the junction differs, possibly owing to a read error. The rearrangement links TRBV7-6 to TRBJ2-2, with D tentatively TRBD1 (6 bases). Germline V gene sequence: CDR1 SGHVS, CDR2 FNYEAQ. The CDR3 is 19 amino acids. The CDR3 sequence: CASSLAPGPMSGDTGELFF. The CDR3 region has the DNA TGTGCCAGCAGCCTAGCACCGGGGCCAATGTCAGGGGACACCGGGGAGCTGTTTTTT.

This clone has a single count. The rearrangement links TRBV29-1 to TRBJ2-1; possibly TRBD2 for D (5 bases). Per germline, CDR1 SQVTM and CDR2 ANQGSEA. The CDR3 has 12 residues. The V and J ends lost 1 base and 5 bases respectively, with 6 bases between them. CDR3 amino acids: CSVEGEHNEQFF. CDR3 in DNA: TGCAGCGTTGAAGGGGAGCACAATGAGCAGTTCTTC.

V gene TRBV6-5 combines with J gene TRBJ1-5; 7 bases are a match to TRBD1. The CDR3 covers 14 residues. Germline-derived CDR1 and CDR2 are MNHEY and SVGAGI. V shed 2 bases, J shed 7 bases, and the junction held 5 bases outside the gene matches. CDR3 coding DNA: TGTGCCAGCAGTTACGACAGGGACGTACAGCCCCAGCATTTT. Protein product: CASSYDRDVQPQHF.

The chain employs TRBV18 and TRBJ2-1; a possible D gene is TRBD2 (6 bases). Trimming shortened V by 5 bases and J by 0 bases, and 11 bases separated the two germline ends. CDR1 is KGHSH, CDR2 LQKENI, per germline. The CDR3 runs to 15 residues. The CDR3 region is CASSTDGSSYNEQFF. CDR3 in DNA: TGTGCCAGCTCAACGGACGGGAGCTCCTACAATGAGCAGTTCTTC.

This clone was counted once. The chain employs TRBV5-1 and TRBJ2-7; D may be TRBD1 (6 bases). The CDR3 is 14 amino acids. Germline CDR1 reads SGHRS; CDR2 reads YFSETQ. V lost 5 bases, J lost 0 bases, and 12 bases lay in between. CDR3 loop: CASSAGTISYEQYF. The CDR3 DNA reads as TGCGCCAGCAGTGCCGGGACAATCTCCTACGAGCAGTACTTC.

The genes are TRBV4-1 and TRBJ2-7, with a weak D call TRBD1 (6 bases). The CDR3 runs 14 residues. Germline V CDR1 and CDR2: MGHRA, YSYEKL. V was pared by 2 bases and J by 1 base, with 9 bases between. CDR3 sequence reads: CASSQPGESYEQYF. The CDR3 nucleotides are TGCGCCAGCAGCCAACCAGGGGAGTCCTACGAGCAGTACTTC.

This clone was observed once. This chain joins TRBV28 and TRBJ1-4, with TRBD1 matching 9 bases. Germline V gives CDR1 MDHEN, CDR2 SYDVKM. CDR3 length: 14 residues. Trimming at V came to 3 bases and at J to 6 bases, leaving 2 bases not matched to a gene. For the CDR3, the DNA is TGTGCCAGCAGTTTCCGGGACAGGGATGAAAAACTGTTTTTT. It specifies CASSFRDRDEKLFF.

The chain links TRBV7-2 to TRBJ2-7, with 8 bases aligning to TRBD2. This CDR3 contains 16 residues. V was clipped by 2 bases and J by 3 bases; unmatched bases: 9. The germline V gene has CDR1 SGHTA and CDR2 FQGNSA. CDR3 DNA: TGTGCCAGCAGCTTAAACTTCCTGGCGGGAGGCTACGAGCAGTACTTC. This encodes CASSLNFLAGGYEQYF.

This chain uses TRBV7-9 with TRBJ2-5, with D maybe TRBD1 (6 bases). This CDR3 has 14 amino acids. Per germline, CDR1 SEHNR and CDR2 FQNEAQ (reference sequence). V was clipped by 5 bases and J by 7 bases, with 17 bases between them. CDR3 amino acids: CASSPGQPDRTQYF. CDR3 bases: TGTGCCAGCAGCCCAGGACAGCCTGATCGGACCCAGTACTTC.

The chain is built from TRBV7-9 and TRBJ2-7, with D possibly matching TRBD2 (6 bases). This CDR3 has 15 residues. V lost 0 bases, J lost 3 bases, and 12 bases lay in between. Germline V gives CDR1 SEHNR, CDR2 FQNEAQ (reference sequence). The CDR3 bases are TGTGCCAGCAGCTTAGCAACGGGAGCCGGCTACGAGCAGTACTTC. Protein product: CASSLATGAGYEQYF.

The V call is TRBV30, the J call TRBJ2-5; 10 bases match TRBD2. Germline values: CDR1 GTSNPN, CDR2 SVGIG (reference sequence). The CDR3 consists of 12 residues. Germline trimming cut 2 bases from V and 7 bases from J; bases unmatched to any gene: 1. The CDR3 reads CAWSSGGGTQYF. The DNA for the CDR3 is TGTGCCTGGAGTAGCGGGGGGGGGACCCAGTACTTC.

This clone was observed a handful of times. The CDR3 loop reads CASSFWGLGNQPQHF. The CDR3, as DNA: TGTGCCAGCAGTTTTTGGGGGCTTGGCAATCAGCCCCAGCATTTT. J is TRBJ1-5 and V is TRBV27, with D maybe TRBD1 (6 bases). V dropped 3 bases and J dropped 2 bases, with 11 bases sitting between them. Germline V gene data show CDR1 as MNHEY and CDR2 as SMNVEV (reference sequence). The CDR3 is 15 amino acids.

The chain uses TRBV10-3 and TRBJ2-7; 12 bases map to TRBD1. Losses at the gene ends were 0 bases for V and 2 bases for J; bases not matched to a gene: 2. The length of the CDR3 is 16 residues. CDR1 is ENHRY and CDR2 is SYGVKD in the germline V gene. The CDR3 protein is CAISESGQGAPYEQYF. Written as DNA, the CDR3 is TGTGCCATCAGTGAGTCGGGACAGGGGGCGCCCTACGAGCAGTACTTC.

The J gene is TRBJ1-5, the V gene TRBV19; TRBD1 is a possible D gene (6 bases). Trimming took 2 bases from V and 6 from J, leaving 11 bases between them. The CDR3 loop spans 14 amino acids. Looked up from germline, CDR1 is LNHDA and CDR2 is SQIVND (reference sequence). CDR3 sequence: CASSIQGQGQPQHF. CDR3 DNA sequence: TGTGCCAGTAGTATACAGGGGCAGGGTCAGCCCCAGCATTTT.

V is TRBV7-9 and J is TRBJ2-1; D is possibly TRBD2 (6 bases). Germline V CDR1 and CDR2: SEHNR, FQNEAQ (reference sequence). V shed 1 base and J shed 6 bases, with 10 bases lying between them. The CDR3 is made up of 14 amino acids. The CDR3 protein is CASSLDAEGNEQFF. The CDR3 region has the DNA TGTGCCAGCAGCTTAGATGCGGAGGGCAATGAGCAGTTCTTC.

This clone was found once. The chain joins TRBV5-1 to TRBJ1-1; TRBD1 is a possible D gene (6 bases). This CDR3 has 15 residues. From germline, CDR1 is SGHRS and CDR2 YFSETQ. Trimming removed 0 bases from V and 6 bases from J, with 15 bases in between. CDR3 in amino acids: CASSLGAEQGAEAFF. The DNA of the CDR3 is TGCGCCAGCAGCTTGGGGGCCGAACAGGGCGCTGAAGCTTTCTTT.

The V and J genes are TRBV4-2 and TRBJ2-1; 10 bases map to TRBD2. This CDR3 has 17 residues. The germline V gene encodes CDR1 LGHNA and CDR2 YNFKEQ. Trimming took 4 bases from V and 5 from J; bases not matched to a gene: 11. The CDR3 sequence: CASSPVGSSGSDNEQFF. CDR3 nucleotide sequence: TGTGCCAGCAGCCCCGTGGGTTCTAGCGGGAGCGACAATGAGCAGTTCTTC.

The V call is TRBV29-1, the J call TRBJ2-1; a possible D gene is TRBD1 (6 bases). The germline CDR1 and CDR2 sequences are SQVTM and ANQGSEA. This CDR3 is built from 13 residues. V gave up 7 bases and J gave up 3 bases, with 13 bases separating them. The DNA for the CDR3 is TGCAGCGGGGAGTCAGGGGACTACAATGAGCAGTTCTTC. Its protein product is CSGESGDYNEQFF.

The rearrangement links TRBV11-3 to TRBJ1-5; D remains ambiguous. V was shortened by 0 bases and J by 5 bases, with 5 bases between the two germline ends. Germline assignment: CDR1 SGHNT and CDR2 YENEEA. The CDR3 contains 13 residues. This CDR3 reads CASSLDVDQPQHF. The CDR3 DNA reads as TGTGCCAGCAGCTTAGATGTCGATCAGCCCCAGCATTTT.

This chain joins TRBV4-1 and TRBJ2-7, with a tentative D call TRBD1 (6 bases). Trimming cost V 4 bases and J 7 bases, with 17 bases left between them. CDR1 and CDR2 (germline): MGHRA, YSYEKL. The CDR3 length is 14 residues. The CDR3 DNA reads as TGCGCCAGCAGCCCTTGGTTGAGGGGGTGGGAGCAGTACTTC. This sequence encodes CASSPWLRGWEQYF.

The V and J genes are TRBV5-1 and TRBJ2-3; 7 bases are a match to TRBD1. After removal of 3 bases from V and 1 base from J, the junction contained 2 bases not matched to a gene. The CDR3 consists of 14 residues. Germline loops: CDR1 SGHRS, CDR2 YFSETQ. The CDR3 DNA reads TGCGCCAGCAGCTACGGGACAGGCACAGATACGCAGTATTTT. Translation: CASSYGTGTDTQYF.

V is TRBV5-1 and J is TRBJ1-1, with D possibly matching TRBD1 (5 bases). From germline, CDR1 is SGHRS and CDR2 YFSETQ. The CDR3 has 15 amino acids. Trimming took off 1 base at V and 0 bases at J, with 10 bases between the two ends. CDR3 loop: CASSLLSGLNTEAFF. In DNA form, the CDR3 reads TGCGCCAGCAGCTTGTTGTCAGGGTTGAACACTGAAGCTTTCTTT.

This chain joins TRBV11-2 and TRBJ2-7, with a tentative D call TRBD2 (5 bases). Looked up from germline, CDR1 is SGHAT and CDR2 is FQNNGV. This CDR3 is built from 15 residues. V was pared by 0 bases and J by 7 bases, with 16 bases between. This CDR3 is CASSLEGNGLGEQYF. CDR3 DNA: TGTGCCAGCAGCTTAGAAGGTAATGGACTGGGAGAGCAGTACTTC.

The gene calls are TRBV5-4 and TRBJ2-7; TRBD2 is a possible D gene (5 bases). V was shortened by 0 bases and J by 5 bases, with 9 bases between the two germline ends. Germline assignment: CDR1 SGHNT and CDR2 YYREEE (reference sequence). The CDR3 has 13 amino acids. CDR3 DNA: TGTGCCAGCAGCTTGGCGGGGAGCCACGAGCAGTACTTC. Translated, it gives CASSLAGSHEQYF.

As regards this clone: Other nucleotide sequences from this sample produce the same CDR3. The chain is built from TRBV5-1 and TRBJ2-7; possible D gene TRBD2, 5 bases. Trimming pared 0 bases from V and 10 bases from J, leaving 8 bases between. CDR1 is SGHRS and CDR2 is YFSETQ in the germline V gene. The length of the CDR3 is 11 residues. The CDR3 DNA reads TGCGCCAGCAGCTTGGCCGGGGAACAGTACTTC. Protein: CASSLAGEQYF.

This clone was recorded only once. This chain connects TRBV2 to TRBJ2-1; 7 bases line up with TRBD2. The CDR3 runs 15 residues. V shed 8 bases and J 1 base; nucleotides not matched to a gene: 8. Germline V gene data show CDR1 as SNHLY and CDR2 as FYNNEI. CDR3 coding DNA: TGTGCCAGCTTTTCCGGGACTACTTCCTACAATGAGCAGTTCTTC. Amino acid sequence: CASFSGTTSYNEQFF.